Below are 24 T cell receptor beta chains sequenced from a single sample in a study of T cell repertoires in cytomegalovirus infection. What these receptors recognize is not known. TCRdb itself ran the reads through MiXCR, one entry per CDR3 protein. The sample contains about 330,000 distinct CDR3 sequences, 34% of which appear only once. Sequencing was performed on cultured PBMCs, taken from culture after CMV antigen stimulation. The receptor source for this set is a human donor in good health (CMV status not recorded). Some clones in this sample may be carry-over from other donors' samples.

V gene TRBV2 combines with J gene TRBJ2-5, with D hard to call. The V and J ends lost 5 bases and 2 bases respectively, with 18 bases between them. The CDR3 is 16 residues long. Germline V gene sequence: CDR1 SNHLY, CDR2 FYNNEI. The CDR3 nucleotides read TGTGCCAGCAGTATGGGTTCTCTGGACGTTCAAGAGACCCAGTACTTC. Translation: CASSMGSLDVQETQYF.

This clonotype has just a few counts. The rearrangement uses TRBV7-2 and TRBJ1-3, with D tentatively TRBD1 (5 bases). The CDR3 spans 15 residues. Trimming removed 3 bases at V and 0 bases at J, with 9 bases between. Germline V gene sequence: CDR1 SGHTA, CDR2 FQGNSA. The CDR3 region is CASSFLTVSGNTIYF. For the CDR3, the DNA is TGTGCCAGCAGCTTTCTGACAGTCTCTGGAAACACCATATATTTT.

There are a few counts of this clonotype. The V gene is TRBV6-2 or TRBV6-3, the J gene TRBJ1-1; TRBD1 matches at 9 bases. Germline values: CDR1 MNHEY, CDR2 SVGEGT. The CDR3 consists of 16 residues. The V segment lost 5 bases and the J segment 4 bases; nucleotides outside the gene matches: 11. This chain's CDR3 is CASSRPGTGFATEAFF. The CDR3 region has the DNA TGTGCCAGCAGTCGTCCCGGGACAGGGTTTGCCACTGAAGCTTTCTTT.

The chain joins TRBV12-3 or TRBV12-4 to TRBJ2-1; 11 bases align to TRBD2. V lost 5 bases to trimming and J lost 7 bases; unmatched junction nucleotides: 7. This CDR3 has 15 amino acids. The CDR3 DNA is TGTGCCAGCAGTCGACTAGCGGGGTTTTCGAATGAGCAGTTCTTC. This encodes CASSRLAGFSNEQFF.

CDR3 loop: CASSPGGAVGLYEQYV. The CDR3 DNA is TGCGCCAGCAGCCCGGGAGGAGCCGTGGGGCTGTACGAGCAGTACGTC. The chain recombines TRBV5-1 with TRBJ2-7; 7 bases match TRBD2. Germline V gives CDR1 SGHRS, CDR2 YFSETQ. The V gene end was trimmed by 4 bases and the J gene end by 4 bases; junction bases not matched to a gene: 14. The CDR3 loop spans 16 amino acids.

The chain is built from TRBV5-6 and TRBJ2-7; TRBD2 matches 7 bases. With 4 bases clipped from V and 3 bases from J, the junction kept 4 bases outside the gene matches. This CDR3 region has 13 residues. Germline V gene lookup returns CDR1 SGHDT and CDR2 YYEEEE. The CDR3 DNA sequence: TGTGCCAGCAGCGGGACTAATTTCTACGAGCAGTACTTC. Protein sequence: CASSGTNFYEQYF.

This clonotype was observed a handful of times. The chain combines TRBV7-9 with TRBJ1-4; unclear D gene. Germline V CDR1 and CDR2: SEHNR, FQNEAQ (reference sequence). This CDR3 has 15 amino acids. Trimming left V 5 bases short and J 7 bases short, with 17 bases between. The CDR3 region is CASSRSVTGSEKLFF. CDR3 coding DNA: TGTGCCAGCAGCCGTTCCGTCACGGGGAGTGAAAAACTGTTTTTT.

Turning to this clonotype: Just one base apart from a much larger clone, this may be a read error. This chain links TRBV5-4 with TRBJ1-1; D is undetermined. This CDR3 has 13 amino acids. V gave up 4 bases and J gave up 0 bases, with 7 bases separating them. In germline, CDR1 is SGHNT, CDR2 YYREEE (reference sequence). CDR3 sequence: CASSRGVNTEAFF. CDR3 DNA sequence: TGTGCCAGCAGCCGTGGGGTGAACACTGAAGCTTTCTTT.

The rearrangement uses TRBV4-1 and TRBJ1-4; perhaps TRBD1 as D (5 bases). Per the germline V gene, CDR1 is MGHRA and CDR2 is YSYEKL. The CDR3 sequence is 17 residues long. V was trimmed by 3 bases and J by 0 bases, leaving 14 bases between them. In DNA form, the CDR3 reads TGCGCCAGCAGCCACCCATTGCGGGGCGCAACTAATGAAAAACTGTTTTTT. As protein: CASSHPLRGATNEKLFF.

This clonotype was observed a few times. V usage is TRBV12-3 or TRBV12-4 and J usage is TRBJ1-3; D gene ambiguous. Trimming removed 3 bases from V and 0 bases from J, with 12 bases in between. The CDR3 extends over 16 amino acids. CDR3 DNA: TGTGCCAGCAGTTTTTGGGCGGTAGTCTCTGGAAACACCATATATTTT. This translates into CASSFWAVVSGNTIYF.

This chain joins TRBV5-1 and TRBJ1-2, with a tentative D call TRBD1 (6 bases). The length of the CDR3 is 13 residues. The germline gives CDR1 SGHRS, CDR2 YFSETQ. Trimming shortened V by 4 bases and J by 6 bases, and 13 bases separated the two germline ends. The CDR3 is CASSGEQGDGYTF. CDR3 sequence (DNA): TGCGCCAGCAGCGGGGAACAGGGTGATGGCTACACCTTC. Full variable domain (missing parts from reference TRBV5-1 and TRBJ1-2): KAGVTQTPRYLIKTRGQQVTLSCSPISGHRSVSWYQQTPGQGLQFLFEYFSETQRNKGNFPGRFSGRQFSNSRSEMNVSTLELGDSALYLCASSGEQGDGYTFGSGTRLTVV.

The chain joins TRBV7-2 to TRBJ1-5; 7 positions agree with TRBD1. Germline trimming cut 1 base from V and 0 bases from J; bases unmatched to any gene: 3. The germline gives CDR1 SGHTA, CDR2 FQGNSA. CDR3 length: 16 amino acids. DNA of the CDR3: TGTGCCAGCAGCTTAGTCGGGACAGATAGCAATCAGCCCCAGCATTTT. Its protein is CASSLVGTDSNQPQHF.

This clonotype was detected only a few times. The chain employs TRBV4-1 and TRBJ2-3, with TRBD2 matching over 10 bases. After removal of 1 base from V and 6 bases from J, the junction contained 7 bases not matched to a gene. This CDR3 has 16 residues. Germline loops: CDR1 MGHRA, CDR2 YSYEKL. CDR3 in DNA: TGCGCCAGCAGCCAAGCGTCTAGCGGGAGTTTTGATACGCAGTATTTT. It translates to CASSQASSGSFDTQYF.

Of note for this clonotype: An end of the junction differs from the germline gene, which may be a read error. The genes are TRBV7-7 and TRBJ2-5; D is unresolved. The CDR3 runs 13 residues. The V gene's germline CDR1 is SSHAT and CDR2 FNYEAQ (reference sequence). CDR3: CASSFVGRETQYF. DNA for the CDR3: TGTGCTAGCAGCTTTGTGGGCAGAGAGACCCAGTACTTC.

A few counts support this clonotype. V usage is TRBV11-2 and J usage is TRBJ2-1; D gene uncertain. The germline V gene has CDR1 SGHAT and CDR2 FQNNGV. Trimming cost V 2 bases and J 0 bases, with 5 bases left between them. The CDR3 consists of 14 residues. The DNA of the CDR3 is TGTGCCAGCAGCTTAATTAGCTCCTACAATGAGCAGTTCTTC. Protein: CASSLISSYNEQFF.

The chain links TRBV6-6 to TRBJ1-6; D is uncertain. This CDR3 comprises 16 residues. Looked up from germline, CDR1 is MNHNY and CDR2 is SVGAGI (reference sequence). Between the trimmed V and J ends, which lost 1 base and 5 bases, there was a span of 12 bases. Here the CDR3 DNA reads TGTGCCAGCAGTTACTTCTCTAAGGTCAATAATTCACCCCTCCACTTT. Amino acids: CASSYFSKVNNSPLHF.

The chain links TRBV10-3 to TRBJ2-1; TRBD1 matches at 7 bases. This CDR3 has 13 amino acids. Trimming cost V 8 bases and J 7 bases; bases outside gene matches: 8. Germline assignment: CDR1 ENHRY and CDR2 SYGVKD. The CDR3 sequence is CAIGQVFLNEQFF. The CDR3 nucleotides read TGTGCCATCGGACAGGTTTTTTTGAATGAGCAGTTCTTC.

In this sample, this clonotype turned up a few times. The J gene is TRBJ2-3, the V gene TRBV6-6; 8 nucleotides line up with TRBD2. V was clipped by 2 bases and J by 5 bases; unmatched bases: 6. The CDR3 totals 15 residues. Germline assignment: CDR1 MNHNY and CDR2 SVGAGI (reference sequence). CDR3 in DNA: TGTGCCAGCAGTTACGCGGGACTAGAGGGAGATACGCAGTATTTT. Its translation: CASSYAGLEGDTQYF.

This chain joins TRBV6-2 or TRBV6-3 and TRBJ1-6, with 8 bases aligning to TRBD1. V shed 5 bases, J shed 10 bases, and the junction held 7 bases outside the gene matches. CDR1 MNHEY and CDR2 SVGEGT come from the germline V gene. The CDR3 spans 14 residues. CDR3 sequence: CASSHGQGGSPLHF. CDR3 sequence (DNA): TGTGCCAGCAGTCACGGACAGGGAGGCTCACCCCTCCACTTT.

V is TRBV6-2 or TRBV6-3 and J is TRBJ2-1, with 8 bases that match TRBD2. The V and J ends lost 0 bases and 1 base, in that order; junction bases with no gene match: 5. Germline lookup yields CDR1 MNHEY and CDR2 SVGEGT. The CDR3 length is 17 residues. This CDR3 reads CASSYSGSGMSYNEQFF. The CDR3 DNA is TGTGCCAGCAGTTACTCGGGTAGCGGGATGTCCTACAATGAGCAGTTCTTC.

This clonotype appeared a few times. This chain joins TRBV7-2 and TRBJ2-3; D is uncertain. The V and J ends lost 4 bases and 8 bases respectively, with 13 bases between them. The CDR3 is 13 residues long. Germline lookup yields CDR1 SGHTA and CDR2 FQGNSA. The chain's CDR3 is CASSSLSGTTQYF. In nucleotides, the CDR3 is TGTGCCAGCAGCTCGCTGTCGGGTACTACGCAGTATTTT.

This clonotype was seen ten or more times. This chain connects TRBV7-2 to TRBJ2-3, with 11 bases aligning to TRBD2. V trimming: 4 bases; J trimming: 1 base; junction bases outside the gene matches: 1. CDR1 SGHTA and CDR2 FQGNSA come from the germline V gene. The CDR3 spans 15 residues. The CDR3 sequence is CASSWGLAGTDTQYF. Written as DNA, the CDR3 is TGTGCCAGCAGCTGGGGACTAGCGGGCACAGATACGCAGTATTTT.

This clonotype showed up just a few times. The rearrangement joins TRBV7-2 to TRBJ1-5, with D tentatively TRBD1 (6 bases). Per germline, CDR1 SGHTA and CDR2 FQGNSA. V was clipped by 2 bases and J by 5 bases, with 13 bases between them. This CDR3 spans 15 amino acids. CDR3 DNA: TGTGCCAGCAGCTTAAGCCAGGGGAGGCATCAGCCCCAGCATTTT. Translating gives CASSLSQGRHQPQHF.

The chain has TRBV5-1 and TRBJ2-3; D could derive from TRBD1 or TRBD2 (5 bases each). The CDR3 length is 14 residues. Between the trimmed V and J ends, which lost 4 bases and 6 bases, there was a span of 15 bases. Germline V lookup: CDR1 SGHRS, CDR2 YFSETQ. The CDR3 here is CASSLGPFPDTQYF. Written as DNA, the CDR3 is TGCGCCAGCAGCCTGGGACCATTTCCGGATACGCAGTATTTT.